These 21 T cell receptor beta chains were sequenced from one sample in a study of T cell repertoires in cytomegalovirus infection. TCRdb re-called the reads through MiXCR, storing one row per CDR3 protein. The profile shows around 450,000 distinct CDR3 sequences, approximately 11% of them singletons. Sequences were obtained from PBMCs. The receptors were gathered from a human donor in good health (CMV status not recorded). Some clones in this sample may be carry-over from other donors' samples.

Ten or more counts support this clonotype. The chain recombines TRBV6-1 with TRBJ2-6; D is perhaps TRBD1 (6 bases). The CDR3 has 17 residues. V shed 4 bases and J shed 2 bases, with 15 bases lying between them. Germline lookup yields CDR1 MNHNS and CDR2 SASEGT. The CDR3 bases are TGTGCCAGCAGTGCAAGAAACAACAGGGCTGGGGCCAACGTCCTGACTTTC. Protein product: CASSARNNRAGANVLTF.

This clonotype showed up many times. The J gene is TRBJ2-7, the V gene TRBV6-1; TRBD1 matches at 8 bases. The J segment lost 1 base and the V segment lost 7 bases, leaving 3 bases of the junction unmatched. CDR1 is MNHNS, CDR2 SASEGT, per germline. CDR3 length: 13 residues. CDR3 residues: CASIRTGSYEQYF. The CDR3 DNA follows: TGTGCCAGCATCAGGACAGGGTCCTACGAGCAGTACTTC.

There are many counts of this clonotype. The V call is TRBV11-2, the J call TRBJ1-2; TRBD1 might be the D (5 bases). The CDR3 length is 15 residues. Per the germline V gene, CDR1 is SGHAT and CDR2 is FQNNGV. With 4 bases removed from V and 3 bases from J, the gap between germline ends came to 15 bases. The CDR3 sequence: CASSSWDRPHYGYTF. As DNA, the CDR3 is TGTGCCAGCAGCTCGTGGGACCGACCCCACTATGGCTACACCTTC.

This clonotype was counted many times. This chain links TRBV7-2 with TRBJ1-2; 8 bases align to TRBD1. V gave up 2 bases and J gave up 8 bases; unmatched junction bases: 16. Germline lookup yields CDR1 SGHTA and CDR2 FQGNSA. CDR3 size: 17 residues. CDR3 sequence (DNA): TGTGCCAGCAGCTTAACGGGCCTTCAGGGGGCTATCGAGGGCTACACCTTC. Translated, it gives CASSLTGLQGAIEGYTF.

The chain couples TRBV19 to TRBJ2-7, with 7 bases lining up with TRBD1. V was clipped by 7 bases and J by 2 bases; unmatched bases: 17. This CDR3 is built from 17 residues. CDR1 LNHDA and CDR2 SQIVND come from the germline V gene (reference sequence). The CDR3 protein is CASIKGGSAAPTYEQYF. The CDR3, as DNA: TGTGCCAGTATCAAAGGGGGCAGCGCAGCCCCGACCTACGAGCAGTACTTC.

The J gene is TRBJ1-4, the V gene TRBV10-3; the D gene is possibly TRBD1 (6 bases). CDR3 length: 12 residues. CDR1 and CDR2 (germline): ENHRY, SYGVKD. The ends were cut back, 10 bases at V and 5 bases at J, with 11 bases in the middle. The CDR3 protein is CATRTENEKLFF. Written as DNA, the CDR3 is TGTGCCACCAGGACAGAAAATGAAAAACTGTTTTTT.

The sample holds many counts of this clonotype. V gene TRBV19 combines with J gene TRBJ1-1; D unclear. The CDR3 runs to 15 residues. The V and J ends lost 3 bases and 5 bases respectively, with 16 bases between them. Germline values: CDR1 LNHDA, CDR2 SQIVND (reference sequence). CDR3: CASSMDAVDWTEAFF. The CDR3, as DNA: TGTGCCAGTAGTATGGACGCCGTCGATTGGACTGAAGCTTTCTTT.

This clonotype appeared many times. J is TRBJ2-5 and V is TRBV6-5; 8 bases agree with TRBD2. Trimming at V came to 6 bases and at J to 1 base, leaving 16 bases not matched to a gene. CDR1 MNHEY and CDR2 SVGAGI come from the germline V gene. The CDR3 is 18 residues long. The CDR3 loop reads CASSITWVAGTGQETQYF. CDR3 DNA sequence: TGTGCCAGCAGCATTACGTGGGTAGCGGGAACGGGCCAAGAGACCCAGTACTTC.

At least ten counts were recorded for this clonotype. The chain is built from TRBV7-8 and TRBJ2-1; 9 bases align to TRBD1. The CDR3 consists of 15 residues. Germline loops: CDR1 SGHVS, CDR2 FQNEAQ. V lost 8 bases, J lost 1 base, and 6 bases stayed unmatched. In nucleotides, the CDR3 is TGTGCCAGCCTTTCGGGGACAGGGTCCTACAATGAGCAGTTCTTC. Translated, it gives CASLSGTGSYNEQFF.

This clonotype showed up many times. V usage is TRBV7-9 and J usage is TRBJ2-5, with D possibly being TRBD1 or TRBD2 (6 bases each). Germline CDR1 SEHNR, CDR2 FQNEAQ (reference sequence). The CDR3 sequence is 14 residues long. V lost 5 bases, J lost 5 bases, and 15 bases lay in between. The CDR3 loop is CASSQWGASETQYF. CDR3 coding DNA: TGTGCCAGCAGCCAATGGGGGGCCTCGGAGACCCAGTACTTC.

Concerning this clonotype: With a much larger clone just one base away, this may be a read error. Given the absence of the conserved phenylalanine or tryptophan at the CDR3 end, a read error is likely. The chain recombines TRBV10-2 with TRBJ2-2; the D is unclear. Trimming removed 1 base from V and 6 bases from J, with 6 bases in between. The CDR3 length is 13 residues. Germline CDR1 is WSHSY and CDR2 is SAAADI. The CDR3 coding sequence is TGCGCCAGCAGTGAGTTTGTTTCCGGGGAGCTGTTTTCT. This sequence encodes CASSEFVSGELFS.

This clonotype has a count of ten or more. This chain connects TRBV12-3 or TRBV12-4 to TRBJ2-5; D gene ambiguous. Trimming shortened V by 7 bases and J by 7 bases, and 19 bases separated the two germline ends. The CDR3 extends over 14 amino acids. CDR3 sequence reads: CASTVTRRSGTQYF. The CDR3 DNA reads as TGTGCCAGCACCGTTACAAGGCGGTCGGGGACCCAGTACTTC.

In this sample, this clonotype turned up many times. The CDR3: CASSLVSGQGSYEQYF. CDR3 DNA: TGTGCCAGCAGCTTAGTGTCCGGACAGGGTTCCTACGAGCAGTACTTC. V is TRBV7-8 and J is TRBJ2-7, with TRBD1 matching over 8 bases. The V gene's germline CDR1 is SGHVS and CDR2 FQNEAQ. Trimming took 1 base from V and 1 from J; bases not matched to a gene: 6. The CDR3 is made up of 16 amino acids.

This clonotype was observed at least ten times. The V and J genes are TRBV12-3 or TRBV12-4 and TRBJ2-7; tentative D call: TRBD2 (5 bases). The CDR3 has 18 residues. V lost 5 bases to trimming and J lost 4 bases, with 27 bases between them. This CDR3 is CASSPRGALFDFLYEQYF. The CDR3 nucleotides read TGTGCCAGCAGTCCTCGGGGAGCTCTCTTCGACTTCCTATACGAGCAGTACTTC.

The chain links TRBV20-1 to TRBJ1-2; 9 bases are shared with TRBD1. Per germline, CDR1 DFQATT and CDR2 SNEGSKA (reference sequence). The V segment lost 5 bases and the J segment 6 bases; nucleotides outside the gene matches: 13. The CDR3 covers 15 residues. The CDR3 protein is CSAPPSGTGNDGYTF. The CDR3, as DNA: TGCAGTGCTCCCCCCTCCGGGACAGGGAACGATGGCTACACCTTC.

There are many counts of this clonotype. The gene calls are TRBV6-1 and TRBJ2-1; possible D gene TRBD2, 6 bases. Germline-derived CDR1 and CDR2 are MNHNS and SASEGT. The germline V and J ends were trimmed by 7 bases and 0 bases, with 19 bases remaining between them. CDR3 length: 17 amino acids. CDR3 nucleotide sequence: TGTGCCAGCACCCCGGTTAGAGCGGGCAGCTCCTACAATGAGCAGTTCTTC. This gives the protein CASTPVRAGSSYNEQFF.

The genes are TRBV7-6 and TRBJ2-2, with 12 bases fitting TRBD1. Per the germline V gene, CDR1 is SGHVS and CDR2 is FNYEAQ. Trimming took 9 bases from V and 7 from J; bases not matched to a gene: 9. The CDR3 is made up of 15 amino acids. The CDR3 DNA reads as TGTGCCAGTAAGCGGGACAGGGGGCGTGACGGGGAGCTGTTTTTT. Its protein is CASKRDRGRDGELFF.

This clonotype was counted ten times or more. The chain is built from TRBV5-5 and TRBJ1-6, with D hard to call. Germline V gene lookup returns CDR1 SGHKS and CDR2 YYEKEE (reference sequence). The ends were cut back, 5 bases at V and 8 bases at J, with 14 bases in the middle. The CDR3 loop spans 14 amino acids. CDR3 sequence: CASRIQSADSPLHF. CDR3 DNA: TGTGCCAGCAGGATCCAGTCGGCGGATTCACCCCTCCACTTT.

This clonotype was found many times. V and J are TRBV7-2 and TRBJ2-3; no firm D call. CDR3 size: 12 residues. CDR1 is SGHTA, CDR2 FQGNSA, per germline. V lost 5 bases and J 4 bases, leaving 7 bases between the germline ends. The CDR3 sequence is CASSTRADTQYF. Here the CDR3 DNA reads TGTGCCAGCAGCACCAGAGCAGATACGCAGTATTTT.

This clonotype was picked up a small number of times. CDR3 in amino acids: CSASRDRYHGYTF. Here the CDR3 DNA reads TGCAGTGCTAGTAGGGACAGGTACCATGGCTACACCTTC. The chain employs TRBV20-1 and TRBJ1-2; TRBD1 matches at 8 bases. Germline V gene sequence: CDR1 DFQATT, CDR2 SNEGSKA (reference sequence). The J segment lost 6 bases and the V segment lost 3 bases, leaving 6 bases of the junction unmatched. The CDR3 is 13 residues long.

This clonotype was detected many times. This rearrangement joins TRBV30 to TRBJ2-6; D is undetermined. The V gene lost 7 bases and the J gene lost 0 bases, with 10 bases spanning the gap. The length of the CDR3 is 14 residues. Germline V gene data show CDR1 as GTSNPN and CDR2 as SVGIG (reference sequence). The CDR3 protein is CASKAASGANVLTF. The DNA for the CDR3 is TGTGCCTCGAAGGCGGCCTCTGGGGCCAACGTCCTGACTTTC.